This entry concerns a single T cell receptor beta chain. What antigen it recognizes has not been identified. Base qualities are not recorded, but no much larger clone differs from it by a single base. TCRbeta CDR3 regions were amplified from genomic DNA by means of the immunoSEQ Assay, a bias-controlled multiplex PCR. The authors' analysis ran thus. The number of nucleated cells in each sample was estimated by amplification of reference gene primers within the assay. To quantify the absolute abundance of each unique TCRbeta CDR3 rearrangement, sequence reads were collapsed and filtered. Productive Simpson clonality was computed per sample as the square root of Simpson's diversity index over productive rearrangements. TCRdb obtained this table from immuneACCESS and retained in-frame rearrangements with V and J assigned. These tables miss some clones; where compared with another copy, unresolved V genes account for less than half of the shortfall, and the remainder is unexplained. The V and J calls and clone size come from that table; D and trimming were worked out from the DNA. The sample records about 58,000 clones, about 79% of which are singletons. The top ten clones comprise nearly 5% of the sample.

Collaborating institutions collected whole blood in K2EDTA tubes following their own protocols. Collaborator samples were shipped for TCRbeta analysis as frozen whole blood, isolated PBMCs, or DNA extracted from either sample type. These data originate in a study of blood T cell repertoires in COVID-19 (dated by TCRdb to the early 2020s). Regarding the complete study: The collaborator samples originated in the United States, Italy and Spain and spanned the acute and convalescent phases of COVID-19. The prospective study material was composed of cDNA or gDNA derived from T cells, B-cell-depleted T cells, or PBMCs. Samples came from the ongoing ImmuneRACE study (first 160 participants) plus 1,254 subjects from 6 global collaborators. Sample metadata almost always included a de-identified subject ID, COVID-19 status, age in years and sex. The repertoires were released in a freely available public database intended as a resource for research on the immune response to SARS-CoV-2. Deeply sampled blood TCRbeta repertoires from subjects exposed to, actively infected with, or recovered from COVID-19 were included in the dataset. Where HLA class I and class II types were available, the types were taken from metadata supplied by the sample provider, not from assay-based typing.

Study-wide conclusions, independent of this receptor: The quantity of clinical and demographic metadata differed by source and by participant and was supplied without curation.

V ends up 0 bases short and J 4 bases short, with an unmatched junction base count of 6. The CDR1 and CDR2 encoded by the germline V gene (reference sequence) are GTSNPN and SVGIG. Taken from cysteine to phenylalanine, the CDR3 has 15 residues. Only CDR3 DNA remains: 45 bases, in frame from the first base. The receptor comes from a human donor in a cohort sampled during active COVID-19. The specimen was peripheral blood. This chain joins TRBV30 to TRBJ1-1; 9 bases in the junction line up with TRBD1. The CDR3: CAWSVKQGAFTEAFF. The nucleotide sequence reads TGTGCCTGGAGTGTAAAACAGGGGGCTTTCACTGAAGCTTTCTTT.